The 22 T cell receptor beta chains presented below share a single source sample, sequenced in a study of Ad26.COV2.S vaccination and SARS-CoV-2 variants. Assay: immunoSEQ multiplex PCR; the TCRdb copy retains only in-frame clones and omits some. Of roughly 420,000 clones listed, 80% to 90% are singletons. The treatment is: roughly 20 received Ad26.COV2.S at low or high dose, single or two shots; several received placebo; per-sample allocation not given. Following the first vaccine or placebo injection, samples were taken on day 63. The sequencing used peripheral blood, collected in a trial of Ad26.COV2.S vaccine versus placebo. The origin of the receptors is a person aged 18-65 years who received the Ad26.COV2.S COVID-19 vaccine or a placebo.

Of note for this clone: Other DNA sequences of this sample code for an identical CDR3. The chain carries TRBV3-1 (or the pseudogene TRBV3-2) and TRBJ1-3; unclear D gene. V lost 1 base and J lost 4, with 2 bases in between. This CDR3 spans 12 amino acids. In germline, CDR1 is LGHDT, CDR2 YNNKEL (reference sequence). The CDR3 protein is CASSQAGNTIYF. CDR3 nucleotides: TGTGCCAGCAGCCAAGCCGGAAACACCATATATTTT.

V gene TRBV28 combines with J gene TRBJ1-5, with 8 bases matching TRBD1. The V and J ends lost 1 base and 6 bases, in that order; junction bases with no gene match: 2. There are 14 residues in the CDR3. CDR1 MDHEN and CDR2 SYDVKM come from the germline V gene. The CDR3 DNA follows: TGTGCCAGCAGTTTATCAGGGGGCGGTCAGCCCCAGCATTTT. Protein sequence: CASSLSGGGQPQHF.

The chain has TRBV5-6 and TRBJ2-3, with a weak D call TRBD2 (6 bases). The germline CDR1 and CDR2 sequences are SGHDT and YYEEEE. The CDR3 loop spans 15 amino acids. Deletions cut 4 bases from V and 5 bases from J, with 17 bases between. CDR3 region: CASSLLGDGRDTQYF. CDR3 nucleotide sequence: TGTGCCAGCAGCCTCCTAGGGGACGGGAGAGATACGCAGTATTTT.

This chain joins TRBV7-9 and TRBJ1-5; 9 bases are a match to TRBD1. The length of the CDR3 is 14 residues. In germline, CDR1 is SEHNR, CDR2 FQNEAQ (reference sequence). J was trimmed by 5 bases and V by 4 bases; bases with no gene match: 3. CDR3 amino acids: CASSSGQGYQPQHF. CDR3 nucleotide sequence: TGTGCCAGCAGCTCCGGACAGGGGTATCAGCCCCAGCATTTT. Full variable domain (remainder filled in from reference TRBV7-9 and TRBJ1-5): DTGVSQNPRHKITKRGQNVTFRCDPISEHNRLYWYRQTLGQGPEFLTYFQNEAQLEKSRLLSDRFSAERPKGSFSTLEIQRTEQGDSAMYLCASSSGQGYQPQHFGDGTRLSIL.

The genes are TRBV28 and TRBJ2-7; D call uncertain. V lost 3 bases and J 2 bases, leaving 17 bases between the germline ends. The CDR3 loop spans 16 amino acids. Germline CDR1 is MDHEN and CDR2 is SYDVKM. This chain's CDR3 is CASSFPPRTLPYEQYF. The DNA of the CDR3 is TGTGCCAGCAGTTTTCCCCCACGCACCCTACCCTACGAGCAGTACTTC.

The V and J genes are TRBV30 and TRBJ2-1; 7 bases agree with TRBD1. Germline CDR1 and CDR2: GTSNPN and SVGIG (reference sequence). The J segment lost 3 bases and the V segment lost 5 bases, leaving 7 bases of the junction unmatched. This CDR3 is 14 amino acids long. The CDR3 region has the DNA TGTGCCTGGTTACCGGGACAGAGCTACAATGAGCAGTTCTTC. Its translation: CAWLPGQSYNEQFF. The variable domain in full, completed from reference TRBV30 and TRBJ2-1, reads SQTIHQWPATLVQPVGSPLSLECTVEGTSNPNLYWYRQAAGRGLQLLFYSVGIGQISSEVPQNLSASRPQDRQFILSSKKLLLSDSGFYLCAWLPGQSYNEQFFGPGTRLTVL.

The rearrangement links TRBV7-3 to TRBJ1-1; D is unclear. This CDR3 region has 12 residues. Germline CDR1 reads SGHTA; CDR2 reads FQGTGA. Trimming pared 5 bases from V and 1 base from J, leaving 5 bases between. CDR3: CASSNKNTEAFF. The DNA for the CDR3 is TGTGCCAGCAGCAACAAGAACACTGAAGCTTTCTTT.

This clone was picked up a small number of times. V usage is TRBV30 and J usage is TRBJ1-3, with D possibly being TRBD1 (5 bases). With 4 bases removed from V and 2 bases from J, the gap between germline ends came to 12 bases. The V gene's germline CDR1 is GTSNPN and CDR2 SVGIG (reference sequence). The length of the CDR3 is 14 residues. The CDR3 reads CAWTRGGAGNTIYF. As DNA, the CDR3 is TGTGCCTGGACGCGGGGGGGAGCTGGAAACACCATATATTTT.

The V and J genes are TRBV28 and TRBJ1-2; D is undetermined. The CDR3 sequence is 12 residues long. V shed 3 bases and J shed 5 bases, with 7 bases lying between them. Germline V gene sequence: CDR1 MDHEN, CDR2 SYDVKM. CDR3 protein: CASSFAQYGYTF. The CDR3 coding sequence is TGTGCCAGCAGTTTTGCTCAATATGGCTACACCTTC.

Only a few counts were recorded for this clone. V usage is TRBV20-1 and J usage is TRBJ2-2, with D possibly called TRBD1 or TRBD2 (6 bases each). Trimming shortened V by 3 bases and J by 7 bases, and 12 bases separated the two germline ends. The CDR3 length is 13 residues. Germline V CDR1 and CDR2: DFQATT, SNEGSKA (reference sequence). CDR3 sequence (DNA): TGCAGTGCTAGTAGGGGGGATGACGGGGAGCTGTTTTTT. Translated: CSASRGDDGELFF.

This chain uses TRBV3-1 (or the pseudogene TRBV3-2) with TRBJ1-2, with D unclear. Germline CDR1 is LGHDT and CDR2 is YNNKEL (reference sequence). This CDR3 spans 14 amino acids. With 4 bases removed from V and 4 bases from J, the gap between germline ends came to 13 bases. As DNA, the CDR3 is TGTGCCAGCAGCCCGCCGGGTGCCGGCTATGGCTACACCTTC. Translating gives CASSPPGAGYGYTF.

V and J are TRBV2 and TRBJ2-2, with 11 bases matching TRBD1. V shed 6 bases, J shed 8 bases, and the junction held 5 bases outside the gene matches. The CDR3 covers 14 residues. Germline V CDR1 and CDR2: SNHLY, FYNNEI. The CDR3 reads CASRGTGGPGELFF. The CDR3 DNA reads TGTGCCAGCAGGGGGACAGGGGGGCCTGGGGAGCTGTTTTTT. Complete variable domain (other parts from reference TRBV2 and TRBJ2-2): EPEVTQTPSHQVTQMGQEVILRCVPISNHLYFYWYRQILGQKVEFLVSFYNNEISEKSEIFDDQFSVERPDGSNFTLKIRSTKLEDSAMYFCASRGTGGPGELFFGEGSRLTVL.

CDR3 sequence reads: CASSSTSASYEQYF. The CDR3, as DNA: TGTGCCAGCAGCTCGACTAGCGCGAGCTACGAGCAGTACTTC. This chain uses TRBV5-5 with TRBJ2-7; 8 bases line up with TRBD2. Germline trimming cut 3 bases from V and 3 bases from J; bases unmatched to any gene: 5. The germline CDR1 and CDR2 sequences are SGHKS and YYEKEE (reference sequence). CDR3 length: 14 residues.

The rearrangement links TRBV6-5 to TRBJ2-3; TRBD2 agrees at 8 bases. The CDR3 consists of 14 residues. The J segment lost 6 bases and the V segment lost 6 bases, leaving 8 bases of the junction unmatched. CDR1 and CDR2 from the germline V gene are MNHEY and SVGAGI. DNA of the CDR3: TGTGCCAGCAGGGTGGGACTAGGCTTCGATACGCAGTATTTT. The encoded protein is CASRVGLGFDTQYF.

This sequence joins TRBV27 and TRBJ2-3; 8 bases align to TRBD1. Trimming at V came to 2 bases and at J to 7 bases, leaving 11 bases not matched to a gene. The CDR3 has 16 amino acids. CDR1 is MNHEY, CDR2 SMNVEV, per germline (reference sequence). CDR3 coding DNA: TGTGCCAGCAGTTTACAAAGGACAGGGAATGAAAATACGCAGTATTTT. Translating it yields CASSLQRTGNENTQYF.

The CDR3 nucleotides are TGTGCCAGCAGCCCCGGACTAGCGGGGATACAGTTCTTC. Protein sequence: CASSPGLAGIQFF. The chain couples TRBV28 to TRBJ2-1; TRBD2 matches at 12 bases. Per germline, CDR1 MDHEN and CDR2 SYDVKM. V dropped 6 bases and J dropped 13; count of bases not matched to a gene: 7. CDR3 size: 13 residues.

The chain recombines TRBV19 with TRBJ1-1; D call uncertain. The ends were cut back, 3 bases at V and 2 bases at J, with 10 bases in the middle. The germline V gene has CDR1 LNHDA and CDR2 SQIVND (reference sequence). CDR3 length equals 14 residues. CDR3 DNA sequence: TGTGCCAGTAGTATTTCGGGCCTAAACACTGAAGCTTTCTTT. It codes for CASSISGLNTEAFF.

The chain recombines TRBV28 with TRBJ2-3; the D is unclear. This CDR3 comprises 14 residues. V shed 3 bases and J shed 7 bases, with 14 bases lying between them. The germline V gene encodes CDR1 MDHEN and CDR2 SYDVKM. The CDR3 DNA follows: TGTGCCAGCAGTTTCCGTAGGGTCCCTCATACGCAGTATTTT. Its translation: CASSFRRVPHTQYF. The entire variable domain, with the rest obtained from reference TRBV28 and TRBJ2-3, is as follows: DVKVTQSSRYLVKRTGEKVFLECVQDMDHENMFWYRQDPGLGLRLIYFSYDVKMKEKGDIPEGYSVSREKKERFSLILESASTNQTSMYLCASSFRRVPHTQYFGPGTRLTVL.

V is TRBV7-3 and J is TRBJ2-3, with 9 nucleotides matching TRBD1. Germline V gene sequence: CDR1 SGHTA, CDR2 FQGTGA. The V segment lost 0 bases and the J segment 3 bases; nucleotides outside the gene matches: 7. The CDR3 spans 17 residues. CDR3 in DNA: TGTGCCAGCAGCTTAACGTACACAGGGGGCATAACAGATACGCAGTATTTT. The encoded protein is CASSLTYTGGITDTQYF.

A few counts support this clone. The chain carries TRBV5-5 and TRBJ2-1, with D maybe TRBD2 (5 bases). Trimming cost V 2 bases and J 8 bases, with 14 bases left between them. Germline V gives CDR1 SGHKS, CDR2 YYEKEE (reference sequence). The length of the CDR3 is 14 residues. Here the CDR3 reads CASSLHRESYEQFF. The CDR3 DNA sequence: TGTGCCAGCAGCTTACACCGGGAAAGTTATGAGCAGTTCTTC.

This clone showed up just once. This chain connects TRBV2 to TRBJ1-2, with TRBD1 as a possible D gene (5 bases). The V and J ends lost 4 bases and 6 bases respectively, with 27 bases between them. Per germline, CDR1 SNHLY and CDR2 FYNNEI. The CDR3 runs 18 residues. The CDR3 bases are TGTGCCAGCAGTGTTGGAGGAGGGGCAGGGCTTCTGCTGGATGGCTACACCTTC. Amino acids: CASSVGGGAGLLLDGYTF.

Details on this clone: This specimen includes other DNA sequences encoding the same CDR3. The chain carries TRBV14 and TRBJ1-3; no firm D call. This CDR3 comprises 14 residues. Germline values: CDR1 SGHDN, CDR2 FVKESK. Trimming removed 2 bases at V and 0 bases at J, with 5 bases between. In DNA form, the CDR3 reads TGTGCCAGCAGCCAATCTGGCTCTGGAAACACCATATATTTT. Encoded protein: CASSQSGSGNTIYF.